This T cell receptor (beta chain) originates from a study of OX40 agonist ivuxolimab in advanced cancers. The CDR3 spans 20 residues. The V gene end was trimmed by 8 bases and the J gene end by 0 bases; junction bases not matched to a gene: 25. CDR1 and CDR2 (germline): MNHEY, SMNVEV (reference sequence). Only in-frame clones appear in the TCRdb table, and some are missing; sequencing was by immunoSEQ multiplex PCR. The repertoire consists of about 54,000 clones, with roughly 92% occurring once and the leading ten covering over 9.5%. V and J are TRBV27 and TRBJ2-7; 7 bases match TRBD1. The sequenced sample was CD4+ or CD8+ T cells sorted from blood, obtained in a trial of the OX40 agonist ivuxolimab. This receptor was taken from an adult with an advanced solid tumor such as melanoma, head and neck, liver or kidney cancer. CDR3 DNA: TGTGCCAGCGCCCGCTTCACTATACCGTCTGGGACAGAGAGCTCCTACGAGCAGTACTTC. It yields the protein CASARFTIPSGTESSYEQYF.